This T cell receptor beta chain was recorded in a study of blood T cell repertoires in COVID-19. Looking at the study overall: Nucleic acid was either cDNA or gDNA, and it came from T cells, B-cell-depleted T cells, or PBMCs.

V shed 0 bases and J 1 base; nucleotides not matched to a gene: 0. This CDR3 region has 15 residues. Germline values: CDR1 SGHRS, CDR2 YFSETQ. In the source study's methods: Reference gene primers were amplified, and this amplification served to estimate nucleated cell counts. The data were produced by immunoSEQ multiplex PCR, yet TCRdb's version contains in-frame clones alone and is incomplete. The D gene and trimming were derived from the DNA, and the V and J assignments and clone size from that table. The sample contains roughly 400,000 clones, approximately 86% of which appear only once. Points on this clone: The sample has other DNA sequences that encode this CDR3 too.

Participants were aged roughly 18 to 90 years from about two dozen US areas. Categorization into cohorts depended on clinical history that participants reported. This clonotype was obtained from a woman aged 40 to 50 with acute COVID-19. The gene calls are TRBV5-1 and TRBJ2-1, with 8 bases matching TRBD1. What was sequenced was PBMCs or T cells enriched from blood (not recorded which). CDR3 in amino acids: CASSLGQGSYNEQFF. The DNA for the CDR3 is TGCGCCAGCAGCTTGGGACAGGGGTCCTACAATGAGCAGTTCTTC.